This T cell receptor beta chain is drawn from a study of blood T cells in healthy people across ages. Germline values: CDR1 SGHRS, CDR2 YFSETQ. V lost 3 bases and J lost 5; bases outside the gene matches: 10. The CDR3 runs 15 residues. A J-beta primer mix and a sample-barcoded 5' primer were used in a second PCR of about 6 to 12 cycles. TCRdb used MiXCR to reprocess the 5' RACE reads, holding one entry per CDR3 protein. The table records around 1,500,000 distinct CDR3 sequences, approximately 38% of them present only once. The rearrangement uses TRBV5-1 and TRBJ1-1; 7 bases are a match to TRBD1. The origin of this receptor is a woman aged 18-29 years in good health. Sequencing input: blood. The CDR3 region has the DNA TGCGCCAGCAGCTGGAAAACAGGGGAGAGGACTGAAGCTTTCTTT. Protein product: CASSWKTGERTEAFF.